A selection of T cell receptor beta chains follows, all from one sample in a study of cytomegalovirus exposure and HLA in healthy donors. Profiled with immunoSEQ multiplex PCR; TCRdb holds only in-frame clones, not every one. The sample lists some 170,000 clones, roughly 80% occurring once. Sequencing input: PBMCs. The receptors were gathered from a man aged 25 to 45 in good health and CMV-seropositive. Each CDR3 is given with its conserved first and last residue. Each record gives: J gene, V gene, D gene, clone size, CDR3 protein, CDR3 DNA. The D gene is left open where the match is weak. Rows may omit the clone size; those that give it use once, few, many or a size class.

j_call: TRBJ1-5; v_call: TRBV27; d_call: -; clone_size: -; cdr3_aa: CASSFAGRWNQPQHF; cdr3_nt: TGTGCCAGCAGTTTTGCGGGGAGGTGGAATCAGCCCCAGCATTTT
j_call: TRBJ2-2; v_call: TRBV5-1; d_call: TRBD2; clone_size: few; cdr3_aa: CASSLGLAGSVGELFF; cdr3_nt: TGCGCCAGCAGCTTGGGACTAGCGGGGTCTGTCGGGGAGCTGTTTTTT
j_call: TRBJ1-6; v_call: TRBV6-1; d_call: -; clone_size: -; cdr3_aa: CASRFSLNSPLHF; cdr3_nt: TGTGCCAGCAGATTTAGCCTGAATTCACCCCTCCACTTT
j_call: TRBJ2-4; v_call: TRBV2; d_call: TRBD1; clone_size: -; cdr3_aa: CASSEQGQGINIQYF; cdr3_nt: TGTGCCAGCAGTGAACAGGGACAGGGGATAAACATTCAGTACTTC
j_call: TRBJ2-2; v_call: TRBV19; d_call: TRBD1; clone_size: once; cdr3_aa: CASSIDPDRGGTGELFF; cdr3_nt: TGTGCCAGTAGTATAGACCCGGACAGGGGCGGTACCGGGGAGCTGTTTTTT
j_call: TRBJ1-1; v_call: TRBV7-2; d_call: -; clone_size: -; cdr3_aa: CASSSDRQNTEAFF; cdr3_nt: TGTGCCAGCAGCTCAGACAGGCAGAACACTGAAGCTTTCTTT
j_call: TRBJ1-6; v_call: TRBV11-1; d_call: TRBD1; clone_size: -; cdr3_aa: CASRHTGQGGSPLHF; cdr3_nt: TGTGCCAGCAGACATACCGGACAGGGTGGCTCACCCCTCCACTTT
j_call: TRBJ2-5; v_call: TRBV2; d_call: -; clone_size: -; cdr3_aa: CASSSTGLGETQYF; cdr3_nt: TGTGCCAGCAGTAGTACGGGGTTAGGAGAGACCCAGTACTTC
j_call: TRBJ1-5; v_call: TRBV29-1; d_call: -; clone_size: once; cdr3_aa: CSVVRGRTQHF; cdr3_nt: TGCAGCGTTGTTAGGGGAAGGACCCAGCATTTT
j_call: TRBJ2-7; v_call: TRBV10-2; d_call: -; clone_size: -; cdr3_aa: CASLGLPLSYEQYF; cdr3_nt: TGCGCCAGCCTGGGACTGCCGCTGTCCTACGAGCAGTACTTC
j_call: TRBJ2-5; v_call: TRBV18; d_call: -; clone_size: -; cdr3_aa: CASSPLGVQETQYF; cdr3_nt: TGTGCCAGCTCACCCCTGGGAGTTCAAGAGACCCAGTACTTC
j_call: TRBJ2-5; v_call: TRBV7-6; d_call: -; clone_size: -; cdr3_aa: CASSFGGEETQYF; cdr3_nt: TGTGCCAGCAGCTTCGGCGGGGAAGAGACCCAGTACTTC
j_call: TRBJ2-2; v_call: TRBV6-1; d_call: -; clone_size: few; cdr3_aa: CASTTGHSATGELFF; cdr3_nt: TGTGCCAGCACCACGGGACATTCGGCCACCGGGGAGCTGTTTTTT
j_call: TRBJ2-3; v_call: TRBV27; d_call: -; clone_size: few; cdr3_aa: CASSSRTIPDTQYF; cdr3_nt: TGTGCCAGCAGTTCGCGGACAATCCCGGATACGCAGTATTTT
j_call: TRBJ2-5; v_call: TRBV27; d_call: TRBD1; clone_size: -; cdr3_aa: CASSLRGQYQETQYF; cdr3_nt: TGTGCCAGCAGTCTTAGGGGACAGTACCAAGAGACCCAGTACTTC
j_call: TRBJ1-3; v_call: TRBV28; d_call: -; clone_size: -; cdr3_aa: CASRQGSGNTIYF; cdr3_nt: TGTGCCAGCAGACAGGGATCTGGAAACACCATATATTTT
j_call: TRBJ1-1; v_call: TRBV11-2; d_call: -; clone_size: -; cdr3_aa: CASRSWGGETEAFF; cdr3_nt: TGTGCCAGCAGGTCCTGGGGGGGCGAGACTGAAGCTTTCTTT
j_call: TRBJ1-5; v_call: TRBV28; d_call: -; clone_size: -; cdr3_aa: CASSSAGGSSNQPQHF; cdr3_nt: TGTGCCAGCAGTTCCGCTGGGGGGAGCAGCAATCAGCCCCAGCATTTT
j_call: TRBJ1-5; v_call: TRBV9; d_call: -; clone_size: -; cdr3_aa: CASSRDDSRNQPQHF; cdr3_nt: TGTGCCAGCAGCCGAGACGACAGCCGCAATCAGCCCCAGCATTTT
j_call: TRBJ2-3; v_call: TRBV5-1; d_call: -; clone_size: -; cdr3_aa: CASSLLVGPGELDTQYF; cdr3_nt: TGCGCCAGCAGCTTGTTGGTCGGGCCAGGGGAGTTAGATACGCAGTATTTT
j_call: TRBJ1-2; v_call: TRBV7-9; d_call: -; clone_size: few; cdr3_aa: CASSWSYGYTF; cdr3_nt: TGTGCCAGCAGCTGGAGCTATGGCTACACCTTC
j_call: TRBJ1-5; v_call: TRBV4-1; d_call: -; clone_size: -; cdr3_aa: CASSQVLGAGQPQHF; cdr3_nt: TGCGCCAGCAGCCAAGTCCTGGGGGCGGGTCAGCCCCAGCATTTT
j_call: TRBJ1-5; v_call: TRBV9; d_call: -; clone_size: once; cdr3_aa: CASSVEGDNQPQHF; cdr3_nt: TGTGCCAGCAGCGTCGAGGGGGATAATCAGCCCCAGCATTTT
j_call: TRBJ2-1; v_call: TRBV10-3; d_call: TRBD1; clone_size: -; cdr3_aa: CAISGYGDRGQGEQFF; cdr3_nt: TGTGCCATCAGTGGGTATGGGGACAGGGGGCAAGGTGAGCAGTTCTTC
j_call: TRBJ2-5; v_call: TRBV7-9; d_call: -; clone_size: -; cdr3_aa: CASSPDSRETQYF; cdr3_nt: TGTGCCAGCAGCCCCGACTCCCGAGAGACCCAGTACTTC
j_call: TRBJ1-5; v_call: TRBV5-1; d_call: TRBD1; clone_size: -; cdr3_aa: CASSVTGGRQPQHF; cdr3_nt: TGCGCCAGCAGCGTTACAGGGGGTAGGCAGCCCCAGCATTTT
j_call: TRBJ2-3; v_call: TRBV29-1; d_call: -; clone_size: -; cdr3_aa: CSAHRVMGTDTQYF; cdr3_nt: TGCAGCGCCCACCGGGTCATGGGCACAGATACGCAGTATTTT
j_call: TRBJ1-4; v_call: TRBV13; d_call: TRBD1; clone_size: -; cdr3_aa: CASSAVRGPGNEKLFF; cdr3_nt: TGTGCCAGCAGCGCGGTCAGGGGGCCCGGTAATGAAAAACTGTTTTTT
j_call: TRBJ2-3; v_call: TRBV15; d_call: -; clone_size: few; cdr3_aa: CATSRDRGVGTQYF; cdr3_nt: TGTGCCACCAGCAGAGATCGCGGGGTCGGTACGCAGTATTTT
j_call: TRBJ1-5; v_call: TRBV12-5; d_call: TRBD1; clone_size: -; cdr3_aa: CASGDREFDQPQHF; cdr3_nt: TGTGCTAGTGGGGACAGGGAGTTCGATCAGCCCCAGCATTTT
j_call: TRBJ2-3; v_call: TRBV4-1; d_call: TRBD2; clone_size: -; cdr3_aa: CASSQLAGVSTDTQYF; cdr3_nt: TGCGCCAGCAGCCAACTAGCGGGGGTTAGCACAGATACGCAGTATTTT
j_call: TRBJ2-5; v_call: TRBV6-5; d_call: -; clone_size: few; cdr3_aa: CASSYGGTEQETQYF; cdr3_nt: TGTGCCAGCAGTTACGGGGGGACAGAACAAGAGACCCAGTACTTC
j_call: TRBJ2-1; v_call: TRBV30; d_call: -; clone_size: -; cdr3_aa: CAWSVLFSYNEQFF; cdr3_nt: TGTGCCTGGAGTGTTCTCTTCTCCTACAATGAGCAGTTCTTC
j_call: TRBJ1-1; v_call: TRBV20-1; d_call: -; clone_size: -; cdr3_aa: CSARRTEAFF; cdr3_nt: TGCAGTGCCCGTCGCACTGAAGCTTTCTTT
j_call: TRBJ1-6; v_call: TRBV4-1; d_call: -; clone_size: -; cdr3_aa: CASSLSDSSSYNSPLHF; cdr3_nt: TGCGCCAGCAGCCTCTCGGACAGCAGCTCCTATAATTCACCCCTCCACTTT